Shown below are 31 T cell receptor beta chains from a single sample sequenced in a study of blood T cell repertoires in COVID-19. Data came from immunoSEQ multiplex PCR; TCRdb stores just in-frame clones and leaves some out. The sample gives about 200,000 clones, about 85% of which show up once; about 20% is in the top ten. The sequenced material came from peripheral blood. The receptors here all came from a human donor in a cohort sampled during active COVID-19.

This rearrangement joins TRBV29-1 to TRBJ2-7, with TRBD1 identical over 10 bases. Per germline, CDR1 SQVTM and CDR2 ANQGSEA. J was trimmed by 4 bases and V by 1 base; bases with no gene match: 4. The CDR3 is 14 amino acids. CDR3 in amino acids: CSVEGGQGRYEQYF. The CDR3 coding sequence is TGCAGCGTTGAAGGGGGACAGGGGAGGTACGAGCAGTACTTC.

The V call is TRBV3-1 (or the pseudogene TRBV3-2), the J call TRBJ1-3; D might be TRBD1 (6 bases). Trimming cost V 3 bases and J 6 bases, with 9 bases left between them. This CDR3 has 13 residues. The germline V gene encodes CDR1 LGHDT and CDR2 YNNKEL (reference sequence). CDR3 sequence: CASSQGAVNTIYF. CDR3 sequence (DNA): TGTGCCAGCAGCCAGGGGGCGGTAAACACCATATATTTT.

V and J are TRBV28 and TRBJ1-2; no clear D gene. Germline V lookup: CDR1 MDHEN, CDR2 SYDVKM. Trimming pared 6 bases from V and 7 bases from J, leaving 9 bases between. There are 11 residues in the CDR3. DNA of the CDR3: TGTGCCAGCAGCTTGCCAGGTGGCTACACCTTC. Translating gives CASSLPGGYTF.

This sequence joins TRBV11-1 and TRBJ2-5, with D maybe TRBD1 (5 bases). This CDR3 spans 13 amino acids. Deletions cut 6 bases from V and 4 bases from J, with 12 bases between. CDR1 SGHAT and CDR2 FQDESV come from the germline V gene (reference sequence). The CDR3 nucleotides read TGTGCCAGCAGTGGGCAGGGTCGAGAGACCCAGTACTTC. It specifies CASSGQGRETQYF.

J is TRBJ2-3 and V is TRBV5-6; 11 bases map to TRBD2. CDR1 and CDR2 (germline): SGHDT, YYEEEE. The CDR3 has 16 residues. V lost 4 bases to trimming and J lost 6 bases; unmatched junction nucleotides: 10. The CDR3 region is CASSGGSGRVVDTQYF. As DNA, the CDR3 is TGTGCCAGCAGCGGAGGTAGCGGGAGGGTAGTCGATACGCAGTATTTT.

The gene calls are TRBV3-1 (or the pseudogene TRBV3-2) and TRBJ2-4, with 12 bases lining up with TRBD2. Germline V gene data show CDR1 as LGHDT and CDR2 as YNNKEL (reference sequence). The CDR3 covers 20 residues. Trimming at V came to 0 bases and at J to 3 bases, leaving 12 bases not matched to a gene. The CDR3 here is CASSQDGGLAGTRGKNIQYF. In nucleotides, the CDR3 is TGTGCCAGCAGCCAAGATGGAGGACTAGCGGGGACACGAGGCAAAAACATTCAGTACTTC.

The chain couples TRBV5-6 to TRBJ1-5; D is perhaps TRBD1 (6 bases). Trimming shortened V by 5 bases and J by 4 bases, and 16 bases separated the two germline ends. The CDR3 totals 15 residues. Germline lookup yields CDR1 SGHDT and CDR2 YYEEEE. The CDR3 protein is CASRDGTRPNQPQHF. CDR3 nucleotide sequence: TGTGCCAGCAGAGACGGGACACGGCCTAATCAGCCCCAGCATTTT.

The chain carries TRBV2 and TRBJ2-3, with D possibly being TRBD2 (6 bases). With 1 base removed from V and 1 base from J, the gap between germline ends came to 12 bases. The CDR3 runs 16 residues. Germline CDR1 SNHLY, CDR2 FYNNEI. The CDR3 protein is CASSEEWGGGTDTQYF. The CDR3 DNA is TGTGCCAGCAGTGAAGAATGGGGCGGGGGCACAGATACGCAGTATTTT.

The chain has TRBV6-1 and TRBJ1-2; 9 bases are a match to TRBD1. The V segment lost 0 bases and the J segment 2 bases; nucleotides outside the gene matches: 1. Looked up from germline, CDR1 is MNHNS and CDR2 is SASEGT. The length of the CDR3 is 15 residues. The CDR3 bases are TGTGCCAGCAGTGAAGCTGGGACAGGGAACTATGGCTACACCTTC. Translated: CASSEAGTGNYGYTF.

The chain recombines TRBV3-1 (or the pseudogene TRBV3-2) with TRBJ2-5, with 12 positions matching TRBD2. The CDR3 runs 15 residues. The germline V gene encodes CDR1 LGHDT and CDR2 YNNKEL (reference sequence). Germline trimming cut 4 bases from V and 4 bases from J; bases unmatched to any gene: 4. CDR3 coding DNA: TGTGCCAGCAGCCGGGGACTAGCGGGCCTAGAGACCCAGTACTTC. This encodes CASSRGLAGLETQYF.

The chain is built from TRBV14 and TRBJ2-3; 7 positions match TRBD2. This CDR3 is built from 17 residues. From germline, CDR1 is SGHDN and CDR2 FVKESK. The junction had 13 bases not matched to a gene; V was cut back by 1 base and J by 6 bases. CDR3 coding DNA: TGTGCCAGCAGCCAAGTCGGTCGGGGGAGGGACGGCGATACGCAGTATTTT. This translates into CASSQVGRGRDGDTQYF.

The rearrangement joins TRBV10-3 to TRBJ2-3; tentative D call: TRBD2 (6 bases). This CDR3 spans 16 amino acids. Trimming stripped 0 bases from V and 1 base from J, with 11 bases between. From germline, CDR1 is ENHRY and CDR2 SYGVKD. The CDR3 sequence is CAISESWGGGTDTQYF. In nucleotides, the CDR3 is TGTGCCATCAGTGAGTCGTGGGGCGGGGGCACAGATACGCAGTATTTT.

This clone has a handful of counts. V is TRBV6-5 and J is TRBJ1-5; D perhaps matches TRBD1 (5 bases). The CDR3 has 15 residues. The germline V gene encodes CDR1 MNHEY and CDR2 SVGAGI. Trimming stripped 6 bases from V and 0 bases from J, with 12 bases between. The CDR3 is CASRPQVYSNQPQHF. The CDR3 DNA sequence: TGTGCCAGCAGACCACAGGTGTATAGCAATCAGCCCCAGCATTTT.

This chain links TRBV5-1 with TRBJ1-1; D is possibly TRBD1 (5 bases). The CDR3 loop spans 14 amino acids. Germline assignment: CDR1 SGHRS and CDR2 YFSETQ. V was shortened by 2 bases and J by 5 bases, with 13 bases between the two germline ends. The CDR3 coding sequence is TGCGCCAGCAGCTTAGAAGGGGATAAGACTGAAGCTTTCTTT. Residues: CASSLEGDKTEAFF.

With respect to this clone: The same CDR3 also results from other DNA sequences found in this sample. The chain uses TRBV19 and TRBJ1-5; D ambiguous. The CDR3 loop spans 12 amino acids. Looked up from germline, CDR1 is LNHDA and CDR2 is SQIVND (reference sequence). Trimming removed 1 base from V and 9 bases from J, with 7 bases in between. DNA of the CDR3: TGTGCCAGTAGTATAGGGCCTGGGCCCCAGCATTTT. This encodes CASSIGPGPQHF.

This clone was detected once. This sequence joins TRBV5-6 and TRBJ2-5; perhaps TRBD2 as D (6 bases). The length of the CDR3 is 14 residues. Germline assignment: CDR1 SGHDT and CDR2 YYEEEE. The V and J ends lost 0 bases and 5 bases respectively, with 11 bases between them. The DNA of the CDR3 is TGTGCCAGCAGCTTGGGCTGGGGGGTTGAGACCCAGTACTTC. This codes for CASSLGWGVETQYF.

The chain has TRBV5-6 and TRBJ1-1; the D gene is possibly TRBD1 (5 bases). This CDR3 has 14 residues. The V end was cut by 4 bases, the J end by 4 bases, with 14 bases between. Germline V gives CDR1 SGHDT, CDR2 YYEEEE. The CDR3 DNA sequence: TGTGCCAGCAGCCCAATTCGGGGGAGCACTGAAGCTTTCTTT. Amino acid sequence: CASSPIRGSTEAFF.

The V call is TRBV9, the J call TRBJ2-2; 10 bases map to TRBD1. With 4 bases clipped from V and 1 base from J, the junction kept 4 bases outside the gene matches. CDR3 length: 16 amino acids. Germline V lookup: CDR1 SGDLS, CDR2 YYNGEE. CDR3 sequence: CASSLGTGENTGELFF. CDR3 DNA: TGTGCCAGCAGCCTGGGGACAGGGGAGAACACCGGGGAGCTGTTTTTT.

CDR3 sequence reads: CASSPGGPLGQYF. As DNA, the CDR3 is TGTGCCAGCAGTCCGGGAGGCCCCCTTGGGCAGTACTTC. The chain uses TRBV3-1 (or the pseudogene TRBV3-2) and TRBJ2-7; 7 bases align to TRBD2. Germline-derived CDR1 and CDR2 are LGHDT and YNNKEL (reference sequence). The CDR3 is made up of 13 amino acids. Trimming cost V 6 bases and J 9 bases; bases outside gene matches: 11.

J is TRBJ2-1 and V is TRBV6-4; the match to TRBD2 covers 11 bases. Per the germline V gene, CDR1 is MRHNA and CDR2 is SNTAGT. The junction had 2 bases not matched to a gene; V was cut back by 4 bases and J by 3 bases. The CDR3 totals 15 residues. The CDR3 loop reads CASSALAGGYNEQFF. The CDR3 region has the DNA TGTGCCAGCAGTGCCCTAGCGGGGGGCTACAATGAGCAGTTCTTC.

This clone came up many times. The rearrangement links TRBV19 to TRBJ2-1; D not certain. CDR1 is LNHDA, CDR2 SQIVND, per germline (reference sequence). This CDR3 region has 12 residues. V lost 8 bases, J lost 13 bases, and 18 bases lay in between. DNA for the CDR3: TGTGCCAGTTCTTTAGACGGGTTCATCCAGTTCTTC. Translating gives CASSLDGFIQFF.

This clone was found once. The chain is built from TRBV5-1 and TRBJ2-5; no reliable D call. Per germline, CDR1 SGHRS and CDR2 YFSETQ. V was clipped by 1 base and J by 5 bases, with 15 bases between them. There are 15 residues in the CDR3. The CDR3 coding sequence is TGCGCCAGCAGCTTGACCTCATCCAGGATGGAGACCCAGTACTTC. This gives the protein CASSLTSSRMETQYF.

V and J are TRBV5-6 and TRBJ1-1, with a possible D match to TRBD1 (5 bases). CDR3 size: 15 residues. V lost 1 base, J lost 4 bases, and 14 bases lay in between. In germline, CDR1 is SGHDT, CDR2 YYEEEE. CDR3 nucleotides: TGTGCCAGCAGCTTGAGGAGGCGGGGGGGCACTGAAGCTTTCTTT. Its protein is CASSLRRRGGTEAFF.

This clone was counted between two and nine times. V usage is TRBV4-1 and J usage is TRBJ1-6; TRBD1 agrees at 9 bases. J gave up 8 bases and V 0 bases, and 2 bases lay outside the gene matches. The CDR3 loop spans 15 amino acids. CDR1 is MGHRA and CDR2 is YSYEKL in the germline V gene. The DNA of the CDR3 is TGCGCCAGCAGCCAAGACACAGGGGGCTATTCACCCCTCCACTTT. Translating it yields CASSQDTGGYSPLHF.

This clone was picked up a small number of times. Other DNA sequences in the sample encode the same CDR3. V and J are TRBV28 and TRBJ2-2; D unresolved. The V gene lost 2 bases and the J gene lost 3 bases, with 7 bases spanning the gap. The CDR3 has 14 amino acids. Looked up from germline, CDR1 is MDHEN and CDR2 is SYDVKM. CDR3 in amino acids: CASSLVADTGELFF. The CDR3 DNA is TGTGCCAGCAGTTTAGTGGCAGACACCGGGGAGCTGTTTTTT.

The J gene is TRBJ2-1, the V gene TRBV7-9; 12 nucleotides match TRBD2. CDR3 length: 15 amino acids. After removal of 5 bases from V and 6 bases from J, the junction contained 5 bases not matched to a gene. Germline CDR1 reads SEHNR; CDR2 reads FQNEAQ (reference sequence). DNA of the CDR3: TGTGCCAGCAGCCCTGGACTAGCGGGGACCAATGAGCAGTTCTTC. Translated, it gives CASSPGLAGTNEQFF.

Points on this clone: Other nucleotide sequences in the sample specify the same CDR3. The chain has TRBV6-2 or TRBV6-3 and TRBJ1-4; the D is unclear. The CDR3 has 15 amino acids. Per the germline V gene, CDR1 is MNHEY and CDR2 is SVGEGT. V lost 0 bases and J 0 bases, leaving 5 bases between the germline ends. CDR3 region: CASSYSETTNEKLFF. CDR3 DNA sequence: TGTGCCAGCAGTTACTCGGAGACAACTAATGAAAAACTGTTTTTT.

CDR3 coding DNA: TGTGCCAGCAGGTTATATCAACCACAGGGACTAGAAGCTTTCTTT. Its protein is CASRLYQPQGLEAFF. The chain employs TRBV5-6 and TRBJ1-1; possible D gene TRBD1, 6 bases. V was clipped by 5 bases and J by 8 bases, with 22 bases between them. The CDR3 consists of 15 residues. Germline V gene lookup returns CDR1 SGHDT and CDR2 YYEEEE.

This CDR3 reads CASSQDPSGSSYNEQFF. CDR3 sequence (DNA): TGTGCCAGCAGCCAAGATCCCAGCGGGAGCTCCTACAATGAGCAGTTCTTC. This chain joins TRBV3-1 (or the pseudogene TRBV3-2) and TRBJ2-1, with 8 bases that match TRBD2. The CDR3 has 17 residues. With V trimmed by 0 bases and J by 0 bases, 4 bases remained unmatched. Per germline, CDR1 LGHDT and CDR2 YNNKEL (reference sequence).

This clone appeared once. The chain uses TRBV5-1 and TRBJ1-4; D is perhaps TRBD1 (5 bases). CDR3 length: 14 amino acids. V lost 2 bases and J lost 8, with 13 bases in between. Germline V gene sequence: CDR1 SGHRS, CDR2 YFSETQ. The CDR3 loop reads CASSFWGGEEKLFF. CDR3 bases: TGCGCCAGCAGCTTTTGGGGCGGGGAGGAAAAACTGTTTTTT.

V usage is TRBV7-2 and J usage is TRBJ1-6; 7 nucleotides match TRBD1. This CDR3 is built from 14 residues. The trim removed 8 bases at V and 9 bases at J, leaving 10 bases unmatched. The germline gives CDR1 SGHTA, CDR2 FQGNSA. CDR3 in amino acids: CASGWTGRGSPLHF. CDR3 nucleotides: TGTGCCAGCGGCTGGACAGGCCGGGGTTCACCCCTCCACTTT.